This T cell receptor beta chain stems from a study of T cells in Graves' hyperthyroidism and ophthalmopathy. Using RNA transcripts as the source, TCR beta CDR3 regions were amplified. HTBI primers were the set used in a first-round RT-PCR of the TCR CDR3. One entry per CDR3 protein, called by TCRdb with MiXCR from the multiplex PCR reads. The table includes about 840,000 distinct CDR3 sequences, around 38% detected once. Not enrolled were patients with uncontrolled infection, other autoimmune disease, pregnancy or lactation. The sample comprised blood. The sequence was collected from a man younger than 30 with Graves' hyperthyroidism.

The CDR3 DNA is TGTGCCTGGAGTGGCACATATTCCTACGAGCAGTACTTC. Residues: CAWSGTYSYEQYF. The gene calls are TRBV2 and TRBJ2-7; D gene ambiguous. This CDR3 comprises 13 residues. Between the trimmed V and J ends, which lost 11 bases and 1 base, there was a span of 15 bases. From germline, CDR1 is SNHLY and CDR2 FYNNEI.